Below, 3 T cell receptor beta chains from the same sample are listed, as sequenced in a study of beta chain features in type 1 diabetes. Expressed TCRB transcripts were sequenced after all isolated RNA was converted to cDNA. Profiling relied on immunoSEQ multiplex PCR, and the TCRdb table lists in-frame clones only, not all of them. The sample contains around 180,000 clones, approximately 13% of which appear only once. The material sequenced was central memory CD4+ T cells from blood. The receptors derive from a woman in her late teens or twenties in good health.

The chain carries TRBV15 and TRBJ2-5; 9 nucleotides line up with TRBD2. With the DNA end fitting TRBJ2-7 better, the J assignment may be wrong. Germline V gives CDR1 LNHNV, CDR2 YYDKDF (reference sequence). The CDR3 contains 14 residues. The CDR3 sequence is CATSRLAGSYEQYF. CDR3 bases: TGTGCCACCAGCAGACTAGCGGGGTCCTACGAGCAGTACTTC.

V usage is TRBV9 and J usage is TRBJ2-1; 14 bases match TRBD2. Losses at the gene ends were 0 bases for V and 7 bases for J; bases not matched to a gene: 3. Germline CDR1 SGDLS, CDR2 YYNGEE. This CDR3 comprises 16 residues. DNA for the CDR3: TGTGCCAGCAGCGTAGGGGGACTAGCGGGAGTTAATGAGCAGTTCTTC. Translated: CASSVGGLAGVNEQFF. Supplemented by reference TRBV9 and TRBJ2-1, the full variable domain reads DSGVTQTPKHLITATGQRVTLRCSPRSGDLSVYWYQQSLDQGLQFLIQYYNGEERAKGNILERFSAQQFPDLHSELNLSSLELGDSALYFCASSVGGLAGVNEQFFGPGTRLTVL.

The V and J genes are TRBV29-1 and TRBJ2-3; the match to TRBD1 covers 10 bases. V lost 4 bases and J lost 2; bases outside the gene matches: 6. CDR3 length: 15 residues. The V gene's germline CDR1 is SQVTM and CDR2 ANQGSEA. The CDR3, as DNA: TGCAGCGTTGTCTCCGGGACAGGGGCCACAGATACGCAGTATTTT. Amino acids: CSVVSGTGATDTQYF.